The rows below give T cell receptor beta chains drawn from one sample of a study of blood T cell dynamics during melanoma immunotherapy. TCRdb's table, derived via immunoSEQ multiplex PCR, lists solely in-frame clones and lacks some. The data show roughly 14,000 clones, just over 85% seen once. Sequenced here: blood, sampled from a patient treated with checkpoint blockade. The receptors come from a human donor with melanoma. CDR3s leave out the opening cysteine and the closing phenylalanine or tryptophan. Where a row states a size, it is once, few, many or the class of an expanded clone; other rows omit it.

>TRBJ1-2|TRBV20-1|once
SASPGQVP
>TRBJ1-2|TRBV18|NA
ASSPVGPRQGYT
>TRBJ1-5|TRBV18|NA
ASSPDPLRPQH
>TRBJ1-5|TRBV4-3|NA
ASSQDRWGIQPQH
>TRBJ1-1|TRBV11-2|once
ASSLVPGYGTEAF
>TRBJ2-3|TRBV7-2|NA
ASSLVRGNEDTQY
>TRBJ2-5|TRBV6-1|NA
ASSRQAVQETQY
>TRBJ2-3|TRBV7-2|NA
ASSTGTSGGDTQY
>TRBJ1-5|TRBV6-1|NA
ASRGQGEGNQPQH
>TRBJ2-2|TRBV18|NA
ASSPSPVRTGELF
>TRBJ1-2|TRBV5-6|NA
ASSLGRQIYGYT
>TRBJ2-2|TRBV11-2|once
ASSLGGRATGELF
>TRBJ2-5|TRBV30|NA
AWGLFEGTQY
>TRBJ2-2|TRBV7-9|NA
ASSLGLSRLNTGELF
>TRBJ2-5|TRBV5-1|NA
ASSFSGGAGETQY
>TRBJ2-5|TRBV19|NA
ASSRQLRETQY
>TRBJ1-1|TRBV29-1|NA
SVGQTMNTEAF
>TRBJ2-3|TRBV19|once
ASSMARHSTDTQY
>TRBJ2-3|TRBV14|NA
ASSHMPPSQGGDTQY
>TRBJ2-3|TRBV18|NA
ASSPRGGTDTQY
>TRBJ2-5|TRBV19|NA
ASRGGAGETQY
>TRBJ2-7|TRBV19|few
ASSQAAPYEQY
>TRBJ1-6|TRBV5-1|NA
ASSPDREYSPLH
>TRBJ2-2|TRBV9|NA
ASSARRGLNTGELF
>TRBJ2-2|TRBV7-3|NA
ASSPTGLIGELF
>TRBJ1-1|TRBV11-2|once
ASSPIQGKRPEAF
>TRBJ2-1|TRBV2|NA
ASRNRGVGEQF
>TRBJ2-2|TRBV9|NA
ASSVGGNTGELF
>TRBJ1-2|TRBV30|NA
AWSTDSSNYGYT
>TRBJ1-2|TRBV6-1|NA
ASSEAWGSNYGYT
>TRBJ2-1|TRBV5-4|once
ASSPNLGEQF
>TRBJ1-4|TRBV6-4|NA
ASSEPGEGEKLF
>TRBJ1-1|TRBV7-2|NA
ASSLGRRNTEAF
>TRBJ2-5|TRBV5-6|once
ASSWGQETQY
>TRBJ2-1|TRBV4-2|NA
ASSQDGGGFSYNEQF